The next 5 T cell receptor beta chains were all read from a single sample in a study of OX40 agonist ivuxolimab in advanced cancers. Method: immunoSEQ multiplex PCR; TCRdb's copy keeps in-frame clones and lacks some. The sample has approximately 72,000 clones, about 90% seen once. Here the sequenced sample was CD4+ or CD8+ T cells sorted from blood, taken in a trial of the OX40 agonist ivuxolimab. These receptors were collected from an adult with an advanced solid tumor such as melanoma, head and neck, liver or kidney cancer.

The rearrangement joins TRBV5-1 to TRBJ2-2; 10 nucleotides match TRBD1. The germline CDR1 and CDR2 sequences are SGHRS and YFSETQ. The CDR3 consists of 16 residues. V shed 2 bases and J 3 bases; nucleotides not matched to a gene: 4. The CDR3, as DNA: TGCGCCAGCAGCTTTAGACAGGGGGCGGACACCGGGGAGCTGTTTTTT. Translating it yields CASSFRQGADTGELFF.

The CDR3 protein is CASSLDPQARGDTQYF. The CDR3 DNA follows: TGCGCCAGCAGCCTCGACCCCCAGGCTAGGGGTGATACGCAGTATTTT. V gene TRBV4-3 combines with J gene TRBJ2-3, with D perhaps TRBD1 (5 bases). Germline V lookup: CDR1 LGHNA, CDR2 YSLEER. This CDR3 spans 16 amino acids. V lost 4 bases and J lost 6, with 20 bases in between.

In this sample, this clone turned up once. The CDR3 sequence is CASSQEMRGETQYF. The CDR3 DNA sequence: TGCGCCAGCAGCCAAGAAATGAGAGGAGAGACCCAGTACTTC. The V and J genes are TRBV4-3 and TRBJ2-5; the D is unclear. The V end was cut by 0 bases, the J end by 4 bases, with 9 bases between. There are 14 residues in the CDR3. Per germline, CDR1 LGHNA and CDR2 YSLEER.

The V and J genes are TRBV2 and TRBJ1-6; no definite D call. The CDR3 has 17 amino acids. Per germline, CDR1 SNHLY and CDR2 FYNNEI. The V end lost 2 bases, the J end lost 0 bases, and 11 bases lay between the germline ends. The CDR3, as DNA: TGTGCCAGCAGTGAAACTCGTCCGAGCTCCTATAATTCACCCCTCCACTTT. Its translation: CASSETRPSSYNSPLHF. The entire variable domain, with the rest obtained from reference TRBV2 and TRBJ1-6, is as follows: EPEVTQTPSHQVTQMGQEVILRCVPISNHLYFYWYRQILGQKVEFLVSFYNNEISEKSEIFDDQFSVERPDGSNFTLKIRSTKLEDSAMYFCASSETRPSSYNSPLHFGNGTRLTVT.

This chain uses TRBV7-9 with TRBJ1-2; the D gene is possibly TRBD1 (5 bases). This CDR3 is built from 15 residues. V lost 2 bases and J lost 7, with 17 bases in between. Germline lookup yields CDR1 SEHNR and CDR2 FQNEAQ (reference sequence). The CDR3: CASSLTRDFLAGYTF. DNA for the CDR3: TGTGCCAGCAGCTTAACCCGGGACTTCCTGGCTGGCTACACCTTC.